This TCR beta chain emerged from a study of blood T cell repertoires in COVID-19 (dated by TCRdb to 2019 to 2021). With respect to the entire study: Samples covering the acute and convalescent phases of COVID-19 were provided by collaborators in the United States, Italy and Spain. The prospective study material was composed of cDNA or gDNA derived from T cells, B-cell-depleted T cells, or PBMCs. The dataset comprised deeply sampled blood TCRbeta repertoires from subjects exposed to, actively infected with, or recovered from COVID-19. The repertoires were made available in a free public database intended to serve as a resource for research on the immune response to SARS-CoV-2. The samples were drawn from the first 160 participants of the ongoing ImmuneRACE study and from over a thousand subjects provided by 6 global collaborators. A de-identified subject ID, COVID-19 status, age in years and sex were almost always included in the sample metadata. Where HLA class I and class II types were available, the types were taken from metadata supplied by the sample provider, not from assay-based typing. Beyond this particular receptor, the publication reports: How much clinical and demographic metadata was included differed by source and by participant, and the metadata was provided uncurated.

One collaborating source in Seattle enrolled patients while the patients were actively infected and followed the patients over time throughout the course of disease. Each collaborating institution followed its own protocols to collect whole blood in K2EDTA tubes. For TCRbeta analysis, collaborator samples were shipped as frozen whole blood, as isolated PBMCs, or as DNA extracted from either sample type. The immunoSEQ Assay, a bias-controlled multiplex PCR, was used to amplify TCRbeta CDR3 regions from genomic DNA. Under the source paper's analysis protocol: Within the assay, amplification of reference gene primers was used to estimate how many nucleated cells each sample contained. To quantify the absolute abundance of each unique TCRbeta CDR3 rearrangement, sequence reads were collapsed and filtered. Productive Simpson clonality was computed per sample as the square root of Simpson's diversity index over productive rearrangements. TCRdb took over this immuneACCESS table, retaining in-frame rearrangements with V and J assigned. Such tables are incomplete; in checked studies, under half of the missing clones stem from an unresolved V gene, and the remainder is unexplained. V, J and clone size derive from that table, while D and trimming were established from the DNA sequence. The sample table contains approximately 170,000 clones; only one count was recorded for about 85% of them. 6.5% to 7.5% of the sample lies in the top ten.

The CDR3, from cysteine to phenylalanine, totals 14 residues. The CDR3 DNA has 42 bases and is translated from base 1. Looking up the germline V gene yields CDR1 MNHEY and CDR2 SVGAGI. V drops 5 bases and J drops 7 bases, leaving 17 bases in between. This clone showed up just a few times. Its recognized antigen is unknown. Per-nucleotide qualities are absent, and no much larger clonotype sits a single base away. The chain is encoded by TRBV6-5 joined to TRBJ1-1, with no confidently assigned D gene. The source material was peripheral blood. The sequence was collected from a man of 80 years or more with COVID-19, enrolled during active disease. CDR3 loop: CASSLRFEPSEAFF. The DNA is as follows: TGTGCCAGCAGTCTCCGGTTTGAGCCGAGTGAAGCTTTCTTT.